The 9 T cell receptor beta chains presented below share a single source sample, sequenced in a study of blood T cell repertoires in COVID-19. Some clones are missing from TCRdb's copy, which holds only in-frame ones; the method was immunoSEQ multiplex PCR. The table records approximately 470,000 clones, around 90% of them present only once. The sequenced sample consisted of PBMCs or T cells enriched from blood (not recorded which). Receptor source: a woman aged 18-35 years who had recovered from COVID-19.

This clone was counted only a few times. The V and J genes are TRBV6-5 and TRBJ1-2; D remains unclear. The ends were cut back, 4 bases at V and 3 bases at J, with 12 bases in the middle. Germline V gene data show CDR1 as MNHEY and CDR2 as SVGAGI. This CDR3 comprises 14 residues. The CDR3 nucleotides read TGTGCCAGCAGTTTTCGTCGGGTGGACTATGGCTACACCTTC. Its translation: CASSFRRVDYGYTF.

This chain joins TRBV5-6 and TRBJ1-1; no clear D gene. This CDR3 spans 12 amino acids. V was pared by 4 bases and J by 5 bases, with 9 bases between. Germline V gene sequence: CDR1 SGHDT, CDR2 YYEEEE. CDR3 sequence reads: CASSNTGTEAFF. The CDR3 bases are TGTGCCAGCAGCAACACCGGGACTGAAGCTTTCTTT.

The rearrangement links TRBV6-6 to TRBJ2-7; perhaps TRBD1 as D (7 bases). This CDR3 contains 16 residues. In germline, CDR1 is MNHNY, CDR2 SVGAGI (reference sequence). Trimming took off 6 bases at V and 1 base at J, with 19 bases between the two ends. The CDR3 nucleotides are TGTGCCAGCAGCCGATCGCGGGACAGTCGATCCTACGAGCAGTACTTC. It yields the protein CASSRSRDSRSYEQYF.

The chain recombines TRBV30 with TRBJ1-1; D unclear. With 3 bases removed from V and 5 bases from J, the gap between germline ends came to 13 bases. The CDR3 sequence is 13 residues long. Germline V CDR1 and CDR2: GTSNPN, SVGIG (reference sequence). The CDR3 sequence: CAWRYSEGTEAFF. In DNA, the CDR3 is TGTGCCTGGAGGTATTCGGAGGGAACTGAAGCTTTCTTT. The full variable domain, its missing parts supplied by reference TRBV30 and TRBJ1-1, is SQTIHQWPATLVQPVGSPLSLECTVEGTSNPNLYWYRQAAGRGLQLLFYSVGIGQISSEVPQNLSASRPQDRQFILSSKKLLLSDSGFYLCAWRYSEGTEAFFGQGTRLTVV.

The CDR3 spells CAISEKGLDTEAFF. CDR3 coding DNA: TGTGCCATCAGTGAGAAGGGGTTGGACACTGAAGCTTTCTTT. The J gene is TRBJ1-1, the V gene TRBV10-3, with a tentative D call TRBD1 (5 bases). CDR3 length equals 14 residues. V was shortened by 2 bases and J by 3 bases, with 10 bases between the two germline ends. Germline assignment: CDR1 ENHRY and CDR2 SYGVKD.

This clone has just a few counts. In the same sample, other DNA sequences code for this CDR3. The chain recombines TRBV2 with TRBJ1-1; maybe TRBD1 (6 bases). The CDR3 loop spans 13 amino acids. Germline CDR1 SNHLY, CDR2 FYNNEI. Deletions cut 5 bases from V and 1 base from J, with 8 bases between. This CDR3 reads CASSRTANTEAFF. The CDR3 bases are TGTGCCAGCAGTCGGACAGCGAACACTGAAGCTTTCTTT.

This clone was recorded only once. This sequence joins TRBV11-2 and TRBJ2-7, with 9 positions matching TRBD2. The CDR3 is 16 amino acids. Trimming at V came to 0 bases and at J to 2 bases, leaving 5 bases not matched to a gene. Germline CDR1 and CDR2: SGHAT and FQNNGV. The CDR3 nucleotides read TGTGCCAGCAGCTTAGATACCCTAGCGGGGCCCTACGAGCAGTACTTC. This sequence encodes CASSLDTLAGPYEQYF. Supplemented by reference TRBV11-2 and TRBJ2-7, the full variable domain reads EAGVAQSPRYKIIEKRQSVAFWCNPISGHATLYWYQQILGQGPKLLIQFQNNGVVDDSQLPKDRFSAERLKGVDSTLKIQPAKLEDSAVYLCASSLDTLAGPYEQYFGPGTRLTVT.

The genes are TRBV12-3 or TRBV12-4 and TRBJ2-2; D is unclear. This CDR3 spans 12 amino acids. V shed 6 bases and J shed 0 bases, with 2 bases lying between them. This chain's CDR3 is CASSSNTGELFF. CDR3 nucleotide sequence: TGTGCCAGCAGCTCGAACACCGGGGAGCTGTTTTTT.

The chain couples TRBV4-1 to TRBJ2-7; D unresolved. Germline loops: CDR1 MGHRA, CDR2 YSYEKL. This CDR3 is 12 amino acids long. Trimming removed 2 bases at V and 5 bases at J, with 7 bases between. The CDR3 region has the DNA TGCGCCAGCAGCCAACATTCCAACGAGCAGTACTTC. Translating gives CASSQHSNEQYF.